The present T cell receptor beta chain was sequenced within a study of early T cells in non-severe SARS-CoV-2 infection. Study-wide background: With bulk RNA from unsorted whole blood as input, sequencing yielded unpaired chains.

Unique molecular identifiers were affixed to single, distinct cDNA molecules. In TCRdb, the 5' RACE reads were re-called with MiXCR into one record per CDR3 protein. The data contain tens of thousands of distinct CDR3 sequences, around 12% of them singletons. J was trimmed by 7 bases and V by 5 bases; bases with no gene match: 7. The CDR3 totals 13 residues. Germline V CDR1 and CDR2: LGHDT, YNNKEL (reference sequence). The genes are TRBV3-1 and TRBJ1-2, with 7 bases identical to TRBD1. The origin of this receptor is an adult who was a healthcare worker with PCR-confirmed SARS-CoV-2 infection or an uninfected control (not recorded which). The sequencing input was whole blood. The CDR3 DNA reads TGTGCCAGCAGCTTTGGACAGGCGGCTGGCTACACCTTC. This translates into CASSFGQAAGYTF.